This T cell receptor (beta chain) derives from a study of OX40 agonist ivuxolimab in advanced cancers. As for the study in general: Patients with prior anti-PD-1, anti-PD-L1 or anti-CTLA-4 therapy were eligible; 40% to 45% had some.

Comment on this clone: The sample holds other DNA sequences that translate to the same CDR3.

Clones were sequenced by immunoSEQ multiplex PCR, and TCRdb holds only the in-frame ones, with some missing. The table includes 75,000 to 100,000 clones, 75% to 95% detected once. The CDR3 length is 14 residues. The V end was cut by 2 bases, the J end by 5 bases, with 11 bases between. Germline CDR1 and CDR2: MDHEN and SYDVKM. The specimen was CD4+ or CD8+ T cells sorted from blood, collected in a trial of the OX40 agonist ivuxolimab. The sequence came from an adult with an advanced solid tumor such as melanoma, head and neck, liver or kidney cancer. V is TRBV28 and J is TRBJ2-3; D gene uncertain. CDR3 sequence reads: CASSLAGVGDTQYF. The CDR3, as DNA: TGTGCCAGCAGTTTAGCTGGGGTTGGAGATACGCAGTATTTT.